The 32 T cell receptor beta chains reported below all come from one sample, sequenced in a study of shared T cell receptors in the human thymus. The assay was immunoSEQ multiplex PCR, and TCRdb's table has in-frame clones only and misses some. The table records 700,000 or so clones, 70% to 90% of them present only once. This same sample was also part of a study on human thymus T cells.

The sequencing input was thymocytes. The source of these receptors is a girl less than two years old with a congenital heart defect.

This chain joins TRBV4-3 and TRBJ2-3, with 12 bases lining up with TRBD2. The germline CDR1 and CDR2 sequences are LGHNA and YSLEER. Trimming removed 1 base from V and 1 base from J; junction bases left unmatched: 6. The CDR3 has 18 residues. The CDR3 DNA is TGCGCCAGCAGCCAAGGAGGACTAGCGGGGAAGGGCACAGATACGCAGTATTTT. Translating it yields CASSQGGLAGKGTDTQYF.

CDR3 region: CASSQNRDRVDNEQFF. The CDR3 DNA sequence: TGCGCCAGCAGCCAAAACCGGGACAGGGTGGACAATGAGCAGTTCTTC. The chain employs TRBV4-1 and TRBJ2-1, with TRBD1 identical over 9 bases. Trimming at V came to 2 bases and at J to 5 bases, leaving 7 bases not matched to a gene. Germline V CDR1 and CDR2: MGHRA, YSYEKL. This CDR3 contains 16 residues.

The chain links TRBV2 to TRBJ1-5; TRBD1 matches 8 bases. The V segment lost 6 bases and the J segment 2 bases; nucleotides outside the gene matches: 18. CDR1 SNHLY and CDR2 FYNNEI come from the germline V gene. The length of the CDR3 is 19 residues. The CDR3 here is CASSRTLDRVKRGNQPQHF. CDR3 nucleotides: TGTGCCAGCAGCCGAACTCTGGACAGGGTCAAGCGGGGCAATCAGCCCCAGCATTTT. Drawing the rest from reference TRBV2 and TRBJ1-5, the complete variable domain is EPEVTQTPSHQVTQMGQEVILRCVPISNHLYFYWYRQILGQKVEFLVSFYNNEISEKSEIFDDQFSVERPDGSNFTLKIRSTKLEDSAMYFCASSRTLDRVKRGNQPQHFGDGTRLSIL.

The chain carries TRBV6-6 and TRBJ2-3; a weak D match, TRBD1 (5 bases). This CDR3 has 14 amino acids. The V gene's germline CDR1 is MNHNY and CDR2 SVGAGI (reference sequence). Trimming removed 4 bases at V and 3 bases at J, with 11 bases between. CDR3 in DNA: TGTGCCAGCAGTTCCGTCCGACAGACAGATACGCAGTATTTT. It translates to CASSSVRQTDTQYF.

The chain couples TRBV7-7 to TRBJ2-3; the D gene is possibly TRBD2 (7 bases). CDR3 length: 17 amino acids. Germline V gene sequence: CDR1 SSHAT, CDR2 FNYEAQ (reference sequence). The ends were cut back, 5 bases at V and 3 bases at J, with 21 bases in the middle. CDR3 region: CASSKRLGAGETDTQYF. CDR3 DNA: TGTGCCAGCAGCAAAAGACTGGGGGCGGGGGAGACAGATACGCAGTATTTT.

Here the CDR3 DNA reads TGTGCCAGCTTTAGTGTAGCGGGGGGGGAGAATGAGCAGTTCTTC. Its translation is CASFSVAGGENEQFF. The chain links TRBV13 to TRBJ2-1, with TRBD2 identical over 11 bases. In germline, CDR1 is PRHDT, CDR2 FYEKMQ (reference sequence). The CDR3 is 15 amino acids. After removal of 8 bases from V and 7 bases from J, the junction contained 10 bases not matched to a gene.

This rearrangement joins TRBV4-1 to TRBJ1-3; D gene unclear. V shed 0 bases and J shed 6 bases, with 12 bases lying between them. The CDR3 extends over 15 amino acids. The V gene's germline CDR1 is MGHRA and CDR2 YSYEKL. CDR3 protein: CASSQEGRGLNTIYF. The CDR3 nucleotides read TGCGCCAGCAGCCAAGAAGGGCGGGGTTTAAACACCATATATTTT.

CDR3 in DNA: TGTGCCAGCAGCGTAAATAGGGGGAGTTATGGCTACACCTTC. Residues: CASSVNRGSYGYTF. This rearrangement joins TRBV9 to TRBJ1-2; D is possibly TRBD1 (6 bases). The germline V and J ends were trimmed by 1 base and 5 bases, with 12 bases remaining between them. The germline gives CDR1 SGDLS, CDR2 YYNGEE. The CDR3 length is 14 residues.

In the case of this clone: Other nucleotide sequences from this sample produce the same CDR3. J is TRBJ2-1 and V is TRBV9; tentatively, D is TRBD2 (6 bases). V was trimmed by 0 bases and J by 4 bases, leaving 11 bases between them. This CDR3 has 15 residues. CDR1 and CDR2 (germline): SGDLS, YYNGEE. The CDR3 protein is CASSVVGGVYNEQFF. The CDR3 region has the DNA TGTGCCAGCAGCGTAGTGGGGGGAGTGTACAATGAGCAGTTCTTC.

This chain links TRBV4-2 with TRBJ2-7; 12 bases are shared with TRBD2. V gave up 4 bases and J gave up 5 bases; unmatched junction bases: 6. CDR1 LGHNA and CDR2 YNFKEQ come from the germline V gene. The CDR3 is made up of 15 amino acids. CDR3 residues: CASSRLAGAWDEQYF. The CDR3 nucleotides read TGTGCCAGCAGCCGACTAGCGGGGGCCTGGGACGAGCAGTACTTC.

The chain uses TRBV5-6 and TRBJ1-3; 7 bases align to TRBD1. Unmatched junction bases numbered 18, after V lost 6 bases and J lost 0 bases. Germline lookup yields CDR1 SGHDT and CDR2 YYEEEE. The CDR3 has 19 amino acids. The CDR3 DNA reads TGTGCCAGCAACCCCCGGGACAGCCTGGAACCGACCTCTGGAAACACCATATATTTT. Its protein is CASNPRDSLEPTSGNTIYF.

J is TRBJ2-4 and V is TRBV29-1, with D maybe TRBD2 (6 bases). The CDR3 contains 17 residues. The ends were cut back, 1 base at V and 0 bases at J, with 16 bases in the middle. Germline values: CDR1 SQVTM, CDR2 ANQGSEA. The CDR3 reads CSVEAEGRGKAKNIQYF. DNA of the CDR3: TGCAGCGTTGAAGCGGAGGGTAGGGGAAAAGCCAAAAACATTCAGTACTTC.

The V call is TRBV10-1, the J call TRBJ2-2; D possibly corresponds to TRBD1 (5 bases). The length of the CDR3 is 14 residues. V was pared by 5 bases and J by 2 bases, with 9 bases between. Germline CDR1 and CDR2: WNHNN and SYGVQD (reference sequence). The CDR3 is CASSRQPNTGELFF. For the CDR3, the DNA is TGCGCCAGCAGTAGACAGCCAAACACCGGGGAGCTGTTTTTT.

J is TRBJ1-1 and V is TRBV28, with D possibly TRBD1 on 5 matching bases. This CDR3 has 16 amino acids. The germline V and J ends were trimmed by 5 bases and 6 bases, with 22 bases remaining between them. Germline values: CDR1 MDHEN, CDR2 SYDVKM. The DNA for the CDR3 is TGTGCCAGCAGTCCGACGTCGACACTGCAGGGCTCTGAAGCTTTCTTT. Protein: CASSPTSTLQGSEAFF.

This chain joins TRBV4-2 and TRBJ2-7, with D maybe TRBD2 (7 bases). Trimming stripped 0 bases from V and 0 bases from J, with 12 bases between. This CDR3 comprises 16 residues. The germline V gene has CDR1 LGHNA and CDR2 YNFKEQ. The CDR3 here is CASSQERGAFSYEQYF. CDR3 nucleotide sequence: TGTGCCAGCAGCCAAGAACGGGGGGCCTTCTCCTACGAGCAGTACTTC.

This rearrangement joins TRBV6-1 to TRBJ1-2; D is possibly TRBD1 (5 bases). This CDR3 has 16 amino acids. Germline lookup yields CDR1 MNHNS and CDR2 SASEGT. V lost 2 bases and J lost 2, with 15 bases in between. CDR3 sequence: CASSELCWGENYGYTF. CDR3 bases: TGTGCCAGCAGTGAATTGTGTTGGGGGGAAAACTATGGCTACACCTTC.

The chain links TRBV4-2 to TRBJ2-3; 12 bases are shared with TRBD2. Germline CDR1 is LGHNA and CDR2 is YNFKEQ. The J segment lost 3 bases and the V segment lost 0 bases, leaving 4 bases of the junction unmatched. The CDR3 consists of 17 residues. The CDR3 reads CASSQDRLAGGTDTQYF. The DNA of the CDR3 is TGTGCCAGCAGCCAAGATCGTCTAGCGGGGGGGACAGATACGCAGTATTTT.

The V gene is TRBV4-1, the J gene TRBJ1-5; 7 nucleotides agree with TRBD1. The CDR3 is 16 residues long. Losses at the gene ends were 2 bases for V and 1 base for J; bases not matched to a gene: 5. CDR1 and CDR2 from the germline V gene are MGHRA and YSYEKL. CDR3 nucleotides: TGCGCCAGCAGCCAAATGACAGGGCCAAGCAATCAGCCCCAGCATTTT. It codes for CASSQMTGPSNQPQHF.

The chain couples TRBV19 to TRBJ2-5, with 10 bases aligning to TRBD1. J lost 5 bases, V lost 7 bases, and 7 bases had no gene match. The CDR3 extends over 14 amino acids. Germline V gives CDR1 LNHDA, CDR2 SQIVND (reference sequence). CDR3 DNA: TGTGCCAGTAAGGGGACAGGGGACGGGGAGACCCAGTACTTC. Protein: CASKGTGDGETQYF. The whole variable domain, remainder taken from reference TRBV19 and TRBJ2-5, is DGGITQSPKYLFRKEGQNVTLSCEQNLNHDAMYWYRQDPGQGLRLIYYSQIVNDFQKGDIAEGYSVSREKKESFPLTVTSAQKNPTAFYLCASKGTGDGETQYFGPGTRLLVL.

The chain employs TRBV4-3 and TRBJ2-7; TRBD2 agrees at 10 bases. Losses at the gene ends were 0 bases for V and 5 bases for J; bases not matched to a gene: 10. The CDR3 loop spans 17 amino acids. Germline V CDR1 and CDR2: LGHNA, YSLEER. The CDR3 here is CASSQELAGAPAHEQYF. The CDR3 coding sequence is TGCGCCAGCAGCCAAGAGCTAGCGGGGGCCCCGGCGCACGAGCAGTACTTC.

The chain has TRBV6-5 and TRBJ1-1; D gene unclear. CDR3 length: 16 amino acids. Per the germline V gene, CDR1 is MNHEY and CDR2 is SVGAGI. Trimming shortened V by 2 bases and J by 10 bases, and 23 bases separated the two germline ends. This CDR3 is CASSYVEFGPVVGAFF. The CDR3 coding sequence is TGTGCCAGCAGTTACGTTGAGTTTGGGCCCGTCGTGGGAGCTTTCTTT.

V usage is TRBV29-1 and J usage is TRBJ1-1, with a possible D match to TRBD1 (6 bases). Deletions cut 4 bases from V and 6 bases from J, with 15 bases between. The CDR3 runs 13 residues. Germline V lookup: CDR1 SQVTM, CDR2 ANQGSEA. CDR3 nucleotide sequence: TGCAGCGTTGCTGACAGGTCGGATTCTGAAGCTTTCTTT. Translating gives CSVADRSDSEAFF.

This clone was picked up one time. The genes are TRBV15 and TRBJ1-2; D unclear. CDR1 and CDR2 (germline): LNHNV, YYDKDF (reference sequence). This CDR3 is 19 amino acids long. Trimming shortened V by 0 bases and J by 0 bases, and 20 bases separated the two germline ends. The CDR3 nucleotides read TGTGCCACCAGCAGAGATAGGCGGAGGAGAACCAAACCTAACTATGGCTACACCTTC. Translated: CATSRDRRRRTKPNYGYTF.

The gene calls are TRBV6-4 and TRBJ1-1, with 9 nucleotides matching TRBD1. This CDR3 spans 20 amino acids. Trimming at V came to 3 bases and at J to 6 bases, leaving 23 bases not matched to a gene. CDR1 and CDR2 (germline): MRHNA, SNTAGT. CDR3 protein: CASSDEDRGKRIYPFPEAFF. In nucleotides, the CDR3 is TGTGCCAGCAGTGATGAGGACAGGGGTAAAAGGATCTATCCCTTCCCTGAAGCTTTCTTT.

CDR3 nucleotide sequence: TGTGCCAGCACCAGCCTGGGAGGGGGCTATGGCTACACCTTC. It specifies CASTSLGGGYGYTF. The rearrangement joins TRBV2 to TRBJ1-2, with D perhaps TRBD1 (6 bases). CDR1 is SNHLY, CDR2 FYNNEI, per germline. The CDR3 totals 14 residues. V gave up 7 bases and J gave up 4 bases, with 16 bases separating them. The whole variable domain, filled in from reference TRBV2 and TRBJ1-2, reads EPEVTQTPSHQVTQMGQEVILRCVPISNHLYFYWYRQILGQKVEFLVSFYNNEISEKSEIFDDQFSVERPDGSNFTLKIRSTKLEDSAMYFCASTSLGGGYGYTFGSGTRLTVV.

This clone occurred once. The V call is TRBV5-4, the J call TRBJ2-3; tentatively, D is TRBD1 (7 bases). CDR1 SGHNT and CDR2 YYREEE come from the germline V gene (reference sequence). This CDR3 has 14 amino acids. V was clipped by 1 base and J by 4 bases, with 10 bases between them. The CDR3: CASSLQGGPDTQYF. The CDR3 nucleotides are TGTGCCAGCAGCTTGCAGGGGGGCCCAGATACGCAGTATTTT.

This chain uses TRBV2 with TRBJ1-2; D call uncertain. The V end was cut by 8 bases, the J end by 2 bases, with 30 bases between. The CDR3 spans 19 residues. Germline-derived CDR1 and CDR2 are SNHLY and FYNNEI. The CDR3 region is CASHGAKAEGDYYNYGYTF. CDR3 in DNA: TGTGCCAGCCATGGAGCTAAAGCAGAAGGAGACTACTACAACTATGGCTACACCTTC.

V is TRBV7-6 and J is TRBJ1-3; 9 bases are a match to TRBD1. The CDR3 covers 20 residues. V lost 0 bases and J lost 0; bases outside the gene matches: 12. Per germline, CDR1 SGHVS and CDR2 FNYEAQ. The DNA of the CDR3 is TGTGCCAGCAGCTTAGCTAACCGGGACAGGGCTCTTAACTCTGGAAACACCATATATTTT. Protein: CASSLANRDRALNSGNTIYF.

The chain recombines TRBV27 with TRBJ2-2, with TRBD2 matching over 10 bases. Germline CDR1 reads MNHEY; CDR2 reads SMNVEV (reference sequence). Unmatched junction bases numbered 9, after V lost 5 bases and J lost 3 bases. This CDR3 comprises 17 residues. The CDR3 is CASSTPGSGGYTGELFF. In DNA form, the CDR3 reads TGTGCCAGCAGTACCCCAGGTAGCGGGGGGTACACCGGGGAGCTGTTTTTT.

The J gene is TRBJ2-1, the V gene TRBV4-3; maybe TRBD2 (5 bases). Between the trimmed V and J ends, which lost 1 base and 8 bases, there was a span of 15 bases. The germline V gene has CDR1 LGHNA and CDR2 YSLEER. This CDR3 is 15 amino acids long. As DNA, the CDR3 is TGCGCCAGCAGCCAAGGACTACACGGGGAATATGAGCAGTTCTTC. It translates to CASSQGLHGEYEQFF.

The chain combines TRBV7-9 with TRBJ1-2; 7 positions agree with TRBD1. This CDR3 is built from 17 residues. Germline loops: CDR1 SEHNR, CDR2 FQNEAQ (reference sequence). V lost 5 bases and J lost 4; bases outside the gene matches: 16. Here the CDR3 DNA reads TGTGCCAGCAGCCTCCTGAGACAGGGAAAAACCTCCTATGGCTACACCTTC. It codes for CASSLLRQGKTSYGYTF.

The chain joins TRBV27 to TRBJ2-5; 8 positions agree with TRBD1. The CDR3 extends over 15 amino acids. J gave up 0 bases and V 7 bases, and 7 bases lay outside the gene matches. Germline loops: CDR1 MNHEY, CDR2 SMNVEV (reference sequence). CDR3 sequence reads: CASKRTGWDQETQYF. DNA of the CDR3: TGTGCCAGCAAGCGGACAGGGTGGGACCAAGAGACCCAGTACTTC.